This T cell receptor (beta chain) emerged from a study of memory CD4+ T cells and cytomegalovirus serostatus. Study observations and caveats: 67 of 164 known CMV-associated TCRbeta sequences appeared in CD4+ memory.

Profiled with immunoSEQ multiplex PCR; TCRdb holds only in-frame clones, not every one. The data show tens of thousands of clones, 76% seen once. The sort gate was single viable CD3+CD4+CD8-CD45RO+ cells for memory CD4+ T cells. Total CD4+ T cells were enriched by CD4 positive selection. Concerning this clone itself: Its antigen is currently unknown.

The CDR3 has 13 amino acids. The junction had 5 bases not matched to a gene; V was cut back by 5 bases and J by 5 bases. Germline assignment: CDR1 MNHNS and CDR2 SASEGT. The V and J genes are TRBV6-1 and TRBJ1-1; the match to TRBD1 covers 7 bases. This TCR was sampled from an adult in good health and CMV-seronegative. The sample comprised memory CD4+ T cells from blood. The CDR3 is CASSRDSRTEAFF. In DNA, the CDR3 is TGTGCCAGCAGTAGGGACAGCCGGACTGAAGCTTTCTTT.